Below are 26 T cell receptor beta chains sequenced from a single sample in a study of blood T cell repertoires in COVID-19. Here immunoSEQ multiplex PCR was the method, and the copy in TCRdb shows in-frame clones only, minus some. The data contain about 430,000 clones, around nine tenths of them singletons. Sequenced material: PBMCs or T cells enriched from blood (not recorded which). Every receptor here comes from a young woman who had been exposed to COVID-19.

The rearrangement links TRBV28 to TRBJ1-1; maybe TRBD1 (5 bases). V lost 5 bases to trimming and J lost 5 bases, with 21 bases between them. The CDR3 extends over 16 amino acids. The V gene's germline CDR1 is MDHEN and CDR2 SYDVKM. The CDR3 DNA reads TGTGCCAGCAGTAACGCGGGGGGTTCTATGGGGACTGAAGCTTTCTTT. Its protein is CASSNAGGSMGTEAFF. The complete variable domain, with remaining parts taken from reference TRBV28 and TRBJ1-1, reads DVKVTQSSRYLVKRTGEKVFLECVQDMDHENMFWYRQDPGLGLRLIYFSYDVKMKEKGDIPEGYSVSREKKERFSLILESASTNQTSMYLCASSNAGGSMGTEAFFGQGTRLTVV.

This rearrangement joins TRBV28 to TRBJ2-5, with D tentatively TRBD2 (6 bases). Germline V lookup: CDR1 MDHEN, CDR2 SYDVKM. V lost 3 bases and J 7 bases, leaving 9 bases between the germline ends. This CDR3 is built from 12 residues. For the CDR3, the DNA is TGTGCCAGCAGTTTTGGGACTGGGACCCAGTACTTC. This translates into CASSFGTGTQYF.

V and J are TRBV4-1 and TRBJ1-5, with 7 bases aligning to TRBD1. The V segment lost 0 bases and the J segment 2 bases; nucleotides outside the gene matches: 7. This CDR3 is 17 amino acids long. The germline V gene has CDR1 MGHRA and CDR2 YSYEKL. Here the CDR3 DNA reads TGCGCCAGCAGCCAAGAAGAGGGGGCTATGGGCAATCAGCCCCAGCATTTT. It yields the protein CASSQEEGAMGNQPQHF.

The genes are TRBV27 and TRBJ2-5; TRBD1 might be the D (5 bases). Between the trimmed V and J ends, which lost 2 bases and 4 bases, there was a span of 5 bases. Germline CDR1 reads MNHEY; CDR2 reads SMNVEV (reference sequence). This CDR3 is built from 12 residues. CDR3 region: CASSLQGETQYF. DNA for the CDR3: TGTGCCAGCAGTTTACAGGGAGAGACCCAGTACTTC.

The J gene is TRBJ2-6, the V gene TRBV2, with no clear D. Trimming stripped 3 bases from V and 0 bases from J, with 9 bases between. The CDR3 consists of 16 residues. CDR1 is SNHLY and CDR2 is FYNNEI in the germline V gene. The CDR3 DNA follows: TGTGCCAGCAGTGAGAGCAAAGACTCTGGGGCCAACGTCCTGACTTTC. Translation gives CASSESKDSGANVLTF.

V is TRBV27 and J is TRBJ1-2; D remains ambiguous. The V end lost 6 bases, the J end lost 5 bases, and 13 bases lay between the germline ends. Germline V gene lookup returns CDR1 MNHEY and CDR2 SMNVEV (reference sequence). The CDR3 is 13 amino acids. The DNA of the CDR3 is TGTGCCAGCAGCCCGGGTTGGGAGTATGGCTACACCTTC. Protein product: CASSPGWEYGYTF.

The chain uses TRBV5-1 and TRBJ1-4; 9 bases are shared with TRBD1. CDR1 SGHRS and CDR2 YFSETQ come from the germline V gene. The CDR3 is made up of 15 amino acids. With 1 base clipped from V and 7 bases from J, the junction kept 5 bases outside the gene matches. This CDR3 reads CASSLPTGGLEKLFF. DNA of the CDR3: TGCGCCAGCAGCTTGCCAACAGGGGGCCTTGAAAAACTGTTTTTT.

The CDR3 loop is CASSVVRTRNEQFF. The CDR3 coding sequence is TGTGCCAGCAGCGTAGTAAGGACTAGGAATGAGCAGTTCTTC. The V gene is TRBV9, the J gene TRBJ2-1; the match to TRBD2 covers 7 bases. In germline, CDR1 is SGDLS, CDR2 YYNGEE. This CDR3 has 14 amino acids. Losses at the gene ends were 0 bases for V and 7 bases for J; bases not matched to a gene: 4.

This clone was picked up one time. The chain links TRBV10-2 to TRBJ2-3; a weak D match, TRBD2 (6 bases). Germline V gene sequence: CDR1 WSHSY, CDR2 SAAADI. The CDR3 runs to 14 residues. Trimming shortened V by 7 bases and J by 4 bases, and 15 bases separated the two germline ends. The CDR3 DNA is TGCGCCAGCACAACCGGGAGTAGCGCAGATACGCAGTATTTT. Amino acids: CASTTGSSADTQYF.

Details on this clone: The sample holds other DNA sequences that translate to the same CDR3. This chain joins TRBV7-6 and TRBJ2-5, with a possible D match to TRBD2 (5 bases). The CDR3 runs to 14 residues. V was shortened by 1 base and J by 3 bases, with 9 bases between the two germline ends. Germline values: CDR1 SGHVS, CDR2 FNYEAQ. CDR3 bases: TGTGCCAGCAGCTTAGTCGGAGGTGAAGAGACCCAGTACTTC. It translates to CASSLVGGEETQYF. Full variable domain (missing parts from reference TRBV7-6 and TRBJ2-5): GAGVSQSPRYKVTKRGQDVALRCDPISGHVSLYWYRQALGQGPEFLTYFNYEAQQDKSGLPNDRFSAERPEGSISTLTIQRTEQRDSAMYRCASSLVGGEETQYFGPGTRLLVL.

The V call is TRBV11-2, the J call TRBJ2-7; the match to TRBD2 covers 7 bases. In germline, CDR1 is SGHAT, CDR2 FQNNGV. The CDR3 is 16 residues long. V was pared by 4 bases and J by 0 bases, with 9 bases of the junction left unmatched. The CDR3 sequence is CASSSRLAVSSYEQYF. The CDR3 DNA sequence: TGTGCCAGCAGCTCCCGACTAGCCGTAAGCTCCTACGAGCAGTACTTC.

The chain couples TRBV4-3 to TRBJ2-5; TRBD2 matches 8 bases. This CDR3 region has 16 residues. Germline assignment: CDR1 LGHNA and CDR2 YSLEER. J gave up 5 bases and V 0 bases, and 8 bases lay outside the gene matches. The CDR3 DNA reads TGCGCCAGCAGCCAAGATGTGGCGGGGGGAGGCGAGACCCAGTACTTC. It codes for CASSQDVAGGGETQYF.

The chain combines TRBV2 with TRBJ2-5, with D tentatively TRBD1 (6 bases). The CDR3 length is 14 residues. Germline V lookup: CDR1 SNHLY, CDR2 FYNNEI. V dropped 2 bases and J dropped 5 bases, with 12 bases sitting between them. CDR3 in amino acids: CASSEQQGTETQYF. CDR3 nucleotides: TGTGCCAGCAGTGAACAGCAGGGGACGGAGACCCAGTACTTC.

V and J are TRBV7-3 and TRBJ2-7; maybe TRBD2 (6 bases). The V and J ends lost 6 bases and 5 bases respectively, with 20 bases between them. The CDR3 runs to 15 residues. CDR1 and CDR2 (germline): SGHTA, FQGTGA. The CDR3, as DNA: TGTGCCAGCAGGAAACTCGAGGCGGGGAATGACGAGCAGTACTTC. It yields the protein CASRKLEAGNDEQYF.

Only one count was recorded for this clone. For the CDR3, the DNA is TGTGCCAGCAGTTGGACTGCCCACGCGCAGCCCCAGCATTTT. Its translation is CASSWTAHAQPQHF. The rearrangement joins TRBV6-5 to TRBJ1-5; no clear D gene. V lost 4 bases to trimming and J lost 7 bases, with 14 bases between them. Germline V gene sequence: CDR1 MNHEY, CDR2 SVGAGI. The CDR3 covers 14 residues.

V gene TRBV18 combines with J gene TRBJ2-2; 11 bases agree with TRBD2. V was clipped by 3 bases and J by 4 bases; unmatched bases: 4. The V gene's germline CDR1 is KGHSH and CDR2 LQKENI. This CDR3 spans 16 amino acids. CDR3 loop: CASSPITSGGTGELFF. The CDR3 coding sequence is TGTGCCAGCTCACCTATCACTAGCGGGGGCACCGGGGAGCTGTTTTTT.

V is TRBV19 and J is TRBJ2-1, with 7 bases that match TRBD2. The germline V gene has CDR1 LNHDA and CDR2 SQIVND (reference sequence). The CDR3 runs 15 residues. Germline trimming cut 3 bases from V and 8 bases from J; bases unmatched to any gene: 10. The CDR3 here is CASSIVRESSDEQFF. As DNA, the CDR3 is TGTGCCAGTAGTATCGTGCGGGAGTCCTCTGATGAGCAGTTCTTC.

The chain is built from TRBV13 and TRBJ1-4; TRBD1 aligns across 9 bases. CDR3 length: 16 residues. Trimming at V came to 5 bases and at J to 4 bases, leaving 8 bases not matched to a gene. Germline V gives CDR1 PRHDT, CDR2 FYEKMQ (reference sequence). The CDR3 nucleotides are TGTGCCAGCAGCGGACAACAGGGGGCGGATAATGAAAAACTGTTTTTT. Encoded protein: CASSGQQGADNEKLFF.

For the CDR3, the DNA is TGTGCCAGCAGGACAGGGCCCCTCTATGGCTACACCTTC. It is translated as CASRTGPLYGYTF. The chain uses TRBV19 and TRBJ1-2; TRBD1 matches at 8 bases. This CDR3 is 13 amino acids long. The V segment lost 9 bases and the J segment 4 bases; nucleotides outside the gene matches: 7. CDR1 is LNHDA, CDR2 SQIVND, per germline (reference sequence).

This clone appeared a single time. The rearrangement uses TRBV24-1 and TRBJ2-7; 8 bases match TRBD1. CDR1 and CDR2 from the germline V gene are KGHDR and SFDVKD. The V and J ends lost 1 base and 1 base, in that order; junction bases with no gene match: 5. The CDR3 contains 16 residues. The CDR3 is CATSDFEGTGSYEQYF. The CDR3 nucleotides are TGTGCCACCAGTGATTTTGAGGGGACAGGTTCCTACGAGCAGTACTTC.

As regards this clone: At the DNA level, this CDR3 is encoded by other sequences in the same sample as well. The chain links TRBV18 to TRBJ2-7; D is perhaps TRBD1 (5 bases). V was shortened by 6 bases and J by 2 bases, with 14 bases between the two germline ends. The CDR3 is 14 amino acids. Germline V CDR1 and CDR2: KGHSH, LQKENI. CDR3 region: CASSPGQGPYEQYF. CDR3 sequence (DNA): TGTGCCAGCTCCCCCGGGCAGGGCCCCTACGAGCAGTACTTC.

The CDR3 DNA sequence: TGTGCCAGCAGTGATGGGACAGGGGCCTATAATTCACCCCTCCACTTT. Its protein product is CASSDGTGAYNSPLHF. The chain recombines TRBV6-1 with TRBJ1-6; 10 bases agree with TRBD1. The CDR3 loop spans 16 amino acids. V dropped 3 bases and J dropped 2; count of bases not matched to a gene: 1. Germline CDR1 and CDR2: MNHNS and SASEGT.

The V gene is TRBV27, the J gene TRBJ1-6; a weak D match, TRBD1 (5 bases). V was pared by 7 bases and J by 0 bases, with 16 bases between. CDR3 length equals 17 residues. In germline, CDR1 is MNHEY, CDR2 SMNVEV (reference sequence). The CDR3 sequence: CASMFRVPSSYNSPLHF. CDR3 DNA sequence: TGTGCCAGCATGTTCAGGGTCCCGAGCTCCTATAATTCACCCCTCCACTTT.

The rearrangement links TRBV14 to TRBJ1-2, with 8 nucleotides matching TRBD1. The trim removed 5 bases at V and 2 bases at J, leaving 1 base unmatched. The CDR3 is 13 amino acids. Germline CDR1 reads SGHDN; CDR2 reads FVKESK. The CDR3 sequence is CASSDRGNYGYTF. CDR3 in DNA: TGTGCCAGCAGCGACAGGGGAAACTATGGCTACACCTTC.

This clone was seen more than once but under ten times. The genes are TRBV7-9 and TRBJ2-7; 11 bases map to TRBD2. This CDR3 comprises 16 residues. In germline, CDR1 is SEHNR, CDR2 FQNEAQ (reference sequence). V lost 3 bases to trimming and J lost 2 bases; unmatched junction nucleotides: 6. For the CDR3, the DNA is TGTGCCAGCAGCTTTGGGACTAGCGGAAACCCCTACGAGCAGTACTTC. This translates into CASSFGTSGNPYEQYF.

This clone has just a few counts. The rearrangement uses TRBV6-2 or TRBV6-3 and TRBJ1-1, with 7 bases fitting TRBD1. The CDR3 spans 17 residues. CDR1 MNHEY and CDR2 SVGEGT come from the germline V gene. The V and J ends lost 4 bases and 5 bases, in that order; junction bases with no gene match: 16. CDR3 nucleotides: TGTGCCAGCAGTTCCTTACGCCTGACAGGGTCAGGGACTGAAGCTTTCTTT. Translating gives CASSSLRLTGSGTEAFF.